The clone carrying this T cell receptor (beta chain) was seen only a few times. Germline CDR1 and CDR2: SGHRS and YFSETQ. This CDR3 contains 13 residues. Trimming took 4 bases from V and 6 from J, leaving 12 bases between them. During its preparation, the TCRbeta library received unique molecular identifiers. Using its own MiXCR run on the PCR reads, TCRdb lists one record per CDR3 protein. The data show around 360,000 distinct CDR3 sequences, with over 9% seen just once and around 2.4% held by the top ten. The sample belongs to a study of T-cell reconstitution after alpha-beta-depleted transplantation in children.

The starting material was PBMCs from the stem cell graft donor, obtained from the stem cell graft. This sequence originates from a human donor who donated a stem cell graft to a child with acute lymphoblastic leukemia. The chain joins TRBV5-1 to TRBJ2-3, with D perhaps matching TRBD1 (5 bases). The CDR3 is CASSGALGDTQYF. CDR3 DNA: TGCGCCAGCAGCGGGGCCCTGGGGGATACGCAGTATTTT.